These 15 T cell receptor beta chains share one sample of origin, sequenced in a study of blood T cell repertoires in COVID-19. Profiling relied on immunoSEQ multiplex PCR, and the TCRdb table lists in-frame clones only, not all of them. There are fewer than 350,000 clones in the sample; approximately 91% occur only once, and about 2.5% lies in the top ten. The sequencing sample was made of PBMCs or T cells enriched from blood (not recorded which). These receptors were obtained from a middle-aged woman with acute COVID-19.

V and J are TRBV25-1 and TRBJ1-1, with a possible D match to TRBD1 (5 bases). V lost 4 bases and J lost 5, with 17 bases in between. The CDR3 contains 15 residues. CDR1 and CDR2 (germline): MGHDK, SYGVNS. The CDR3 coding sequence is TGTGCCAGCAGTGTGGGGGGGGGAGTGAGGACTGAAGCTTTCTTT. Translating it yields CASSVGGGVRTEAFF.

This CDR3 is CASSKGGGEIPNTEAFF. CDR3 in DNA: TGTGCCAGCAGCAAGGGTGGGGGGGAGATTCCGAACACTGAAGCTTTCTTT. The rearrangement uses TRBV4-2 and TRBJ1-1, with TRBD1 as a possible D gene (5 bases). The ends were cut back, 5 bases at V and 1 base at J, with 20 bases in the middle. Looked up from germline, CDR1 is LGHNA and CDR2 is YNFKEQ. This CDR3 has 17 residues.

The table lists this clone with a few counts. V is TRBV19 and J is TRBJ2-2; D perhaps matches TRBD2 (6 bases). The germline V gene encodes CDR1 LNHDA and CDR2 SQIVND (reference sequence). This CDR3 contains 14 residues. Trimming pared 7 bases from V and 7 bases from J, leaving 16 bases between. CDR3 sequence reads: CASTPAGSVGELFF. CDR3 sequence (DNA): TGTGCCAGTACCCCAGCGGGCTCGGTCGGGGAGCTGTTTTTT.

A single count supports this clone. The chain is built from TRBV21-1 and TRBJ2-7; the table's D call TRBD1 went unverified against the DNA. TRBV21-1 is tagged as a pseudogene. The CDR3 runs to 16 residues. CDR3 amino acids: CASSEPGTGNDSEQYF. DNA for the CDR3: TGTGCCAGCAGCGAACCCGGGACAGGAAACGACTCCGAGCAGTACTTC.

This chain uses TRBV25-1 with TRBJ2-5, with D tentatively TRBD2 (5 bases). Germline V gene sequence: CDR1 MGHDK, CDR2 SYGVNS. The CDR3 runs to 18 residues. Between the trimmed V and J ends, which lost 3 bases and 3 bases, there was a span of 23 bases. CDR3 in DNA: TGTGCCAGCAGTGATGACACGGACGCCTTTAAGACTAAAGAGACCCAGTACTTC. Translating gives CASSDDTDAFKTKETQYF. The whole variable domain, remainder taken from reference TRBV25-1 and TRBJ2-5, is EADIYQTPRYLVIGTGKKITLECSQTMGHDKMYWYQQDPGMELHLIHYSYGVNSTEKGDLSSESTVSRIRTEHFPLTLESARPSHTSQYLCASSDDTDAFKTKETQYFGPGTRLLVL.

V is TRBV5-5 and J is TRBJ1-1; tentative D call: TRBD1 (5 bases). The CDR3 covers 13 residues. CDR1 and CDR2 (germline): SGHKS, YYEKEE (reference sequence). V lost 3 bases and J lost 2, with 8 bases in between. The CDR3 loop reads CASSSTVNTEAFF. CDR3 in DNA: TGTGCCAGCAGCTCGACAGTTAACACTGAAGCTTTCTTT.

This rearrangement joins TRBV15 to TRBJ1-6, with D perhaps matching TRBD1 (5 bases). The germline CDR1 and CDR2 sequences are LNHNV and YYDKDF (reference sequence). The CDR3 totals 15 residues. V gave up 5 bases and J gave up 8 bases, with 16 bases separating them. The CDR3: CATSRDWGIDSPLHF. CDR3 in DNA: TGTGCCACCAGCCGGGACTGGGGGATAGATTCACCCCTCCACTTT.

V is TRBV28 and J is TRBJ1-2; D is unresolved. Germline loops: CDR1 MDHEN, CDR2 SYDVKM. The V end was cut by 3 bases, the J end by 2 bases, with 13 bases between. The CDR3 has 15 amino acids. The CDR3 sequence is CASSFYIDINYGYTF. Written as DNA, the CDR3 is TGTGCCAGCAGTTTTTATATTGACATAAACTATGGCTACACCTTC.

The chain employs TRBV15 and TRBJ2-2; D might be TRBD1 (6 bases). The CDR3 extends over 16 amino acids. Deletions cut 3 bases from V and 3 bases from J, with 14 bases between. The germline gives CDR1 LNHNV, CDR2 YYDKDF (reference sequence). This CDR3 reads CATSRLDRSYTGELFF. The DNA for the CDR3 is TGTGCCACCAGCAGGCTAGACAGGTCGTACACCGGGGAGCTGTTTTTT.

Points on this clone: One junction end disagrees with the germline gene, perhaps due to a read error. The chain links TRBV10-1 to TRBJ2-1; D might be TRBD2 (5 bases). CDR1 is WNHNN and CDR2 is SYGVQD in the germline V gene (reference sequence). CDR3 size: 15 residues. CDR3 residues: CASSEYGSSYDEQFF. CDR3 coding DNA: TGCGCCAGCAGTGAGTATGGGAGCTCCTACGATGAGCAGTTCTTC.

The chain carries TRBV7-2 and TRBJ1-5, with 9 nucleotides matching TRBD1. The CDR3 contains 15 residues. The trim removed 5 bases at V and 3 bases at J, leaving 5 bases unmatched. Germline V lookup: CDR1 SGHTA, CDR2 FQGNSA. CDR3 in amino acids: CASSPGTGNNQPQHF. Written as DNA, the CDR3 is TGTGCCAGCAGCCCAGGGACAGGGAACAATCAGCCCCAGCATTTT. The variable domain in full, with the rest retrieved from reference TRBV7-2 and TRBJ1-5, is GAGVSQSPSNKVTEKGKDVELRCDPISGHTALYWYRQSLGQGLEFLIYFQGNSAPDKSGLPSDRFSAERTGGSVSTLTIQRTQQEDSAVYLCASSPGTGNNQPQHFGDGTRLSIL.

The chain recombines TRBV12-2 with TRBJ2-4; TRBD1, as called in the table, went unchecked against the DNA. TRBV12-2 is a pseudogene segment. The CDR3 is 18 amino acids. The DNA of the CDR3 is TGTGCAAGTCGCTTAGTTGGTCTCAGGGTCCAAGCCAAAAACATTCAGTACTTC. Its protein is CASRLVGLRVQAKNIQYF.

J is TRBJ1-4 and V is TRBV5-1, with D perhaps TRBD1 (6 bases). V shed 1 base and J shed 8 bases, with 15 bases lying between them. The CDR3 has 15 residues. The germline V gene has CDR1 SGHRS and CDR2 YFSETQ. CDR3 coding DNA: TGCGCCAGCAGCTTGACCGGGACAACGCTAGAAAAACTGTTTTTT. Translated, it gives CASSLTGTTLEKLFF.

This clone was seen a single time. The chain recombines TRBV4-1 with TRBJ1-4, with 11 bases that match TRBD1. Germline V gene sequence: CDR1 MGHRA, CDR2 YSYEKL. After removal of 0 bases from V and 7 bases from J, the junction contained 4 bases not matched to a gene. This CDR3 comprises 16 residues. DNA for the CDR3: TGCGCCAGCAGCCAAGATCAAGGGACAGGGGGTGAAAAACTGTTTTTT. It yields the protein CASSQDQGTGGEKLFF.

The rearrangement links TRBV3-1 (or the pseudogene TRBV3-2) to TRBJ2-3, with TRBD1 matching 7 bases. Germline V gives CDR1 LGHDT, CDR2 YNNKEL (reference sequence). With 2 bases clipped from V and 2 bases from J, the junction kept 10 bases outside the gene matches. The CDR3 runs to 17 residues. CDR3 DNA: TGTGCCAGCAGCCAAAGGATAGGGACAGCTAACACAGATACGCAGTATTTT. Amino acids: CASSQRIGTANTDTQYF.